This T cell receptor beta chain was captured in a study of beta chain features in type 1 diabetes. Points from the study as a whole: TCRB repertoires of naive, central memory and Treg cells appeared more similar among patients than among healthy donors.

Looked up from germline, CDR1 is SGHRS and CDR2 is YFSETQ. Trimming left V 5 bases short and J 0 bases short, with 12 bases between. The CDR3 totals 15 residues. cDNA synthesis used the whole RNA isolate, giving expressed TCRB sequences. Sequencing was performed with immunoSEQ multiplex PCR; in TCRdb, only in-frame clones are kept and a portion is missing. This repertoire shows some 900,000 clones, 15% to 20% found once; its top ten account for 0.023%. The table lists this clone with a few counts. The antigen remains unidentified. V and J are TRBV5-1 and TRBJ2-1; D perhaps matches TRBD2 (7 bases). The sample consisted of naive CD4+ T cells from blood. This TCR was recovered from a woman between 18 and 29 years old in good health. The CDR3 DNA is TGCGCCAGCAGTCTAGGGGGGGCCTCCTACAATGAGCAGTTCTTC. Its translation: CASSLGGASYNEQFF. The whole variable domain, filled in from reference TRBV5-1 and TRBJ2-1, reads KAGVTQTPRYLIKTRGQQVTLSCSPISGHRSVSWYQQTPGQGLQFLFEYFSETQRNKGNFPGRFSGRQFSNSRSEMNVSTLELGDSALYLCASSLGGASYNEQFFGPGTRLTVL.